The 3 T cell receptor beta chains below come from one sample, sequenced in a study of blood T cell repertoires in COVID-19. Generated by immunoSEQ multiplex PCR, the TCRdb table keeps only in-frame clones and is missing some. The sample yields some 81,000 clones, about 90% seen once. The sequencing input was peripheral blood. The receptor source for this set is a woman between 45 and 65 years old in a cohort sampled during active COVID-19.

This rearrangement joins TRBV28 to TRBJ1-3, with D possibly matching TRBD1 (6 bases). The CDR3 contains 17 residues. The V gene lost 4 bases and the J gene lost 3 bases, with 19 bases spanning the gap. Per the germline V gene, CDR1 is MDHEN and CDR2 is SYDVKM. CDR3 region: CASSSPHGGAGGNTIYF. As DNA, the CDR3 is TGTGCCAGCAGTTCTCCCCACGGGGGGGCGGGTGGAAACACCATATATTTT. Combining the CDR3 with reference TRBV28 and TRBJ1-3 gives the whole variable domain DVKVTQSSRYLVKRTGEKVFLECVQDMDHENMFWYRQDPGLGLRLIYFSYDVKMKEKGDIPEGYSVSREKKERFSLILESASTNQTSMYLCASSSPHGGAGGNTIYFGEGSWLTVV.

V and J are TRBV10-3 and TRBJ1-3, with a tentative D call TRBD1 (5 bases). The CDR3 sequence is 17 residues long. The germline V gene has CDR1 ENHRY and CDR2 SYGVKD. V was clipped by 1 base and J by 3 bases, with 16 bases between them. This CDR3 reads CAISEWQDQGIGNTIYF. The CDR3 DNA is TGTGCCATCAGTGAGTGGCAGGACCAGGGAATTGGAAACACCATATATTTT.

The chain recombines TRBV24-1 with TRBJ2-5, with D possibly being TRBD2 (7 bases). The germline V gene has CDR1 KGHDR and CDR2 SFDVKD. Deletions cut 2 bases from V and 7 bases from J, with 19 bases between. The CDR3 length is 16 residues. As DNA, the CDR3 is TGTGCCACCAGTGATTCGAGGGGGACTATAGGAGGGACCCAGTACTTC. Encoded protein: CATSDSRGTIGGTQYF.